One and the same sample provided the 5 T cell receptor beta chains below, sequenced in a study of blood T cell repertoires in COVID-19. Libraries were prepared by immunoSEQ multiplex PCR; TCRdb keeps only in-frame clonotypes and omits some of them. The sample lists under 85,000 clones, approximately 80% occurring once. The specimen was peripheral blood. Every receptor here comes from a man between 60 and 70 years old with active or convalescent COVID-19.

V gene TRBV6-1 combines with J gene TRBJ1-6, with a tentative D call TRBD1 (5 bases). V lost 2 bases and J lost 9, with 11 bases in between. In germline, CDR1 is MNHNS, CDR2 SASEGT. The CDR3 has 14 residues. The CDR3 DNA sequence: TGTGCCAGCAGTGAAACGGGGGTTGGTTCACCCCTCCACTTT. Translated, it gives CASSETGVGSPLHF.

This chain uses TRBV7-9 with TRBJ1-4; no clear D. In germline, CDR1 is SEHNR, CDR2 FQNEAQ (reference sequence). This CDR3 spans 15 amino acids. The V gene lost 1 base and the J gene lost 8 bases, with 14 bases spanning the gap. CDR3: CASSLDVADPEKLFF. The DNA for the CDR3 is TGTGCCAGCAGCTTAGATGTGGCGGATCCGGAAAAACTGTTTTTT.

The genes are TRBV5-1 and TRBJ1-1; D not resolved. The CDR3 extends over 11 amino acids. Trimming removed 3 bases from V and 8 bases from J, with 8 bases in between. The V gene's germline CDR1 is SGHRS and CDR2 YFSETQ. CDR3 sequence reads: CASSYGLEAFF. The CDR3 region has the DNA TGCGCCAGCAGCTACGGTCTAGAAGCTTTCTTT.

This chain joins TRBV10-3 and TRBJ2-7; tentatively, D is TRBD2 (6 bases). Between the trimmed V and J ends, which lost 6 bases and 3 bases, there was a span of 9 bases. The CDR3 consists of 12 residues. Looked up from germline, CDR1 is ENHRY and CDR2 is SYGVKD. CDR3 DNA sequence: TGTGCCATCAGGGACTACAACTACGAGCAGTACTTC. This gives the protein CAIRDYNYEQYF.

This rearrangement joins TRBV4-3 to TRBJ1-1; D is unclear. Germline CDR1 reads LGHNA; CDR2 reads YSLEER. This CDR3 region has 13 residues. V was pared by 1 base and J by 7 bases, with 10 bases between. This CDR3 is CASSQVSGYEAFF. CDR3 bases: TGCGCCAGCAGCCAAGTCTCAGGCTATGAAGCTTTCTTT.